These T cell receptor beta chains were read from a single sample in a study of blood T cell repertoires in COVID-19. Method: immunoSEQ multiplex PCR; TCRdb's copy keeps in-frame clones and lacks some. The data hold about 220,000 clones, with almost 85% observed a single time. The sequenced sample consisted of peripheral blood. These receptors were collected from a woman in her 70s with COVID-19, enrolled during active disease. Both conserved end residues are part of each CDR3. D genes are given only for firm matches. Not all rows give a size; the values are once, few, many and, for expanded clones, a class.

- 15 TRBJ1-1 - TRBV4-3 TGCGCCAGCAGCCAAGGACCCGGGGTTAGGACTGAAGCTTTCTTT CASSQGPGVRTEAFF
- 15 TRBJ1-6 - TRBV5-6 TGTGCCAGCAGCTTCTGGGGGCGGAATAATTCACCCCTCCACTTT CASSFWGRNNSPLHF
- 14 TRBJ1-3 - TRBV5-6 TGTGCCAGCAGCTTGCCCAGGGCTGGAAACACCATATATTTT CASSLPRAGNTIYF
TRBD2 17 TRBJ2-1 few TRBV24-1 TGTGCCACCAGTGACCCTACTAGCGGGGGGCCCTACAATGAGCAGTTCTTC CATSDPTSGGPYNEQFF
- 14 TRBJ1-1 - TRBV11-3 TGTGCCAGCAGCTTAGCGGGGGTGAACACTGAAGCTTTCTTT CASSLAGVNTEAFF
- 17 TRBJ1-1 - TRBV5-1 TGCGCCAGCAGCTTGGCCGCCGCAGGGGCGAGCGTGACTGAAGCTTTCTTT CASSLAAAGASVTEAFF
- 13 TRBJ1-5 once TRBV19 TGTGCCAGTAGTACTCAACTTATCGAGCCCCAGCATTTT CASSTQLIEPQHF
TRBD1 14 TRBJ1-1 - TRBV10-3 TGTGCCATCAGGCGGACAGGGATGAACACTGAAGCTTTCTTT CAIRRTGMNTEAFF
TRBD2 15 TRBJ2-7 - TRBV7-8 TGTGCCAGCAGCTTAGGGTGGCTAGCGGACTACGAGCAGTACTTC CASSLGWLADYEQYF
- 15 TRBJ1-5 - TRBV15 TGTGCCACCAGCAGAGATCTACAGGGATATCAGCCCCAGCATTTT CATSRDLQGYQPQHF
TRBD1 15 TRBJ1-6 - TRBV7-8 TGTGCCAGCAGCATGGGACAGGGGAATGTGTCACCCCTCCACTTT CASSMGQGNVSPLHF
TRBD2 16 TRBJ2-3 - TRBV7-9 TGTGCCAGCAGCATTACTAGCGGGGGGGCCTCTTTTACGCAGTATTTT CASSITSGGASFTQYF
- 12 TRBJ1-5 - TRBV7-9 TGTGCCAGCAGCTCTATCAATCAGCCCCAGCATTTT CASSSINQPQHF
TRBD1 14 TRBJ2-7 - TRBV6-5 TGTGCCAGCAGGCCCCCGGGACAGGGGGGCGAGCAGTACTTC CASRPPGQGGEQYF
TRBD1 14 TRBJ1-2 - TRBV5-1 TGCGCCAGCAGCTTGGAAGGGACAGGGGTAGGCTACACCTTC CASSLEGTGVGYTF
- 14 TRBJ1-5 - TRBV6-2/TRBV6-3 TGTGCCAGCAGTACTGGACAGTACAATCAGCCCCAGCATTTT CASSTGQYNQPQHF
TRBD2 15 TRBJ2-1 - TRBV11-3 TGTGCCAGCAGCTCGACTAGCGGGGGGATGGGTGAGCAGTTCTTC CASSSTSGGMGEQFF
- 15 TRBJ2-1 - TRBV19 TGTGCCAGTAGTATCGGGATACGGGGATTGAGTGAGCAGTTCTTC CASSIGIRGLSEQFF
- 13 TRBJ1-1 many TRBV7-9 TGTGCCAGCAGCCTACGTTTTGAGACTGAAGCTTTCTTT CASSLRFETEAFF
- 15 TRBJ2-6 - TRBV27 TGTGCCAGCAGCCACACTAGATCTGGGGCCAACGTCCTGACTTTC CASSHTRSGANVLTF
- 14 TRBJ1-5 - TRBV25-1 TGTGCCAGCAGTGAATATGGTGAGGCTCAGCCCCAGCATTTT CASSEYGEAQPQHF
- 15 TRBJ1-4 - TRBV6-5 TGTGCCAGCAGATCGGGTGGGAGGACTAATGAAAAACTGTTTTTT CASRSGGRTNEKLFF
- 16 TRBJ1-5 - TRBV24-1 TGTGCCACCAGTGACCCCTCAGCGGGGGGCAATCAGCCCCAGCATTTT CATSDPSAGGNQPQHF
- 13 TRBJ1-1 once TRBV6-1 TGTGCCAGCAGTGAAGCGCAGGACACTGAAGCTTTCTTT CASSEAQDTEAFF
TRBD1 15 TRBJ1-2 - TRBV19 TGTGCCAGTAGTATAGAGGCGACAGGGGCTTATGGCTACACCTTC CASSIEATGAYGYTF
TRBD1 16 TRBJ2-7 - TRBV5-6 TGTGCCAGCAGCTCCCCCTCTGACAGGGGGCTATACGAGCAGTACTTC CASSSPSDRGLYEQYF
- 16 TRBJ1-5 - TRBV24-1 TGTGCCACCAGTGATTCGCGAGGGTATAGCAATCAGCCCCAGCATTTT CATSDSRGYSNQPQHF
- 12 TRBJ2-1 - TRBV2 TGTGCCAGCAGATGGCTAGCTGGGGAGCAGTTCTTC CASRWLAGEQFF
- 15 TRBJ2-2 - TRBV30 TGTGCCTGGAGCAACCGACCCCCAGGCACCGGGGAGCTGTTTTTT CAWSNRPPGTGELFF
- 15 TRBJ2-7 - TRBV19 TGTGCCAGTAGTACCACCCACCAGGGCTCCTACGAGCAGTACTTC CASSTTHQGSYEQYF
- 10 TRBJ1-1 few TRBV29-1 TGCAGCGTTTCTGGGAGACAAGCTTTCTTT CSVSGRQAFF
TRBD1 12 TRBJ2-1 - TRBV19 TGTGCCAGTAGTGACGGGACAGGGCCCCCGTTCTTC CASSDGTGPPFF
TRBD1 13 TRBJ2-4 - TRBV5-6 TGTGCCAGCAGCGCAGGACAGGGGAGCATTCAGTACTTC CASSAGQGSIQYF
- 13 TRBJ2-7 - TRBV30 TGTGCCTGGAGTCCCTCGACTCTGAACGAGCAGTACTTC CAWSPSTLNEQYF
- 15 TRBJ1-4 - TRBV6-6 TGTGCCAGCAGCCGCACATTTACAACTAATGAAAAACTGTTTTTT CASSRTFTTNEKLFF
TRBD1 18 TRBJ2-3 - TRBV19 TGTGCCAGTAGTATTACGCTGGGGGGGACAGGGTCCACAGATACGCAGTATTTT CASSITLGGTGSTDTQYF
TRBD2 15 TRBJ2-1 - TRBV11-3 TGTGCCAGCAGCTTAAGGGTAGCGGGGGACAATGAGCAGTTCTTC CASSLRVAGDNEQFF
- 15 TRBJ2-3 - TRBV4-1 TGCGCCAGCAGCCAATTACAAGTTGCCACAGATACGCAGTATTTT CASSQLQVATDTQYF
- 15 TRBJ1-2 - TRBV5-1 TGCGCCAGCAGCTTGGGGGTCTCGAACACAGGGGGCTACACCTTC CASSLGVSNTGGYTF
- 13 TRBJ1-2 - TRBV5-4 TGTGCCAGCAGCTTCACCGACAGGCGGGGCTACACCTTC CASSFTDRRGYTF
TRBD2 15 TRBJ2-3 - TRBV5-4 TGTGCCAGCAGTCCCGGGACTAGCGGAGCCAGTACGCAGTATTTT CASSPGTSGASTQYF
- 15 TRBJ1-4 - TRBV6-2/TRBV6-3 TGTGCCAGCAGTTACCGAGGACAGCTTAATGAAAAACTGTTTTTT CASSYRGQLNEKLFF
- 14 TRBJ2-3 - TRBV7-9 TGTGCCAGCAGCTTAGAAATTAGGGGGGATACGCAGTATTTT CASSLEIRGDTQYF
TRBD1 13 TRBJ1-5 - TRBV19 TGTGCCAGTAGTGGGACAGGGGGGCAGCCCCAGCATTTT CASSGTGGQPQHF
TRBD1 14 TRBJ2-5 - TRBV7-2 TGTGCCAGCAGCTTCGGGACAGGGGGGGAGACCCAGTACTTC CASSFGTGGETQYF
- 17 TRBJ1-1 once TRBV11-3 TGTGCCAGCAGCTTAGACCTCCTGATAAAGGAGGGCACTGAAGCTTTCTTT CASSLDLLIKEGTEAFF
- 16 TRBJ2-3 - TRBV5-1 TGCGCCAGCAGCTACAGAGGACTCCCACCCACAGATACGCAGTATTTT CASSYRGLPPTDTQYF
TRBD1 16 TRBJ1-3 - TRBV4-3 TGCGCCAGCAGCCAAGTGGGACAGGGATCTGGAAACACCATATATTTT CASSQVGQGSGNTIYF
- 15 TRBJ2-7 - TRBV5-1 TGCGCCAGCAGCCCCACAGCGGCCGCGGCCTACGAGCAGTACTTC CASSPTAAAAYEQYF
TRBD2 17 TRBJ2-1 - TRBV9 TGTGCCAGCAGCGTAGTCGGCGGGGGGGCCCCCTACAATGAGCAGTTCTTC CASSVVGGGAPYNEQFF
TRBD1 16 TRBJ1-2 - TRBV3-1/TRBV3-2 TGTGCCAGCAGCCCCTGGACAGGGACGGATCCTTATGGCTACACCTTC CASSPWTGTDPYGYTF
- 14 TRBJ1-2 once TRBV7-2 TGTGCCAGCAGCTTAGAAGAGGGTTACTATGGCTACACCTTC CASSLEEGYYGYTF